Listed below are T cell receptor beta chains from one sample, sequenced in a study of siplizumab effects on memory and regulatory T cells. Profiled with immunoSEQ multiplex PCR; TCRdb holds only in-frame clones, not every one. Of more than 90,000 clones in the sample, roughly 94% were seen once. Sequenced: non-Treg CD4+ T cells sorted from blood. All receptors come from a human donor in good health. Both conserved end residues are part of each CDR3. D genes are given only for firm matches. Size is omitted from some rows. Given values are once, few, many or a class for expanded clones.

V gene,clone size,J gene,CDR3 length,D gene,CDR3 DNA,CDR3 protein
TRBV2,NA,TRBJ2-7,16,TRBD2,TGTGCCAGCAGCCCAATTCTAGCGGGAGCATCCTACGAGCAGTACTTC,CASSPILAGASYEQYF
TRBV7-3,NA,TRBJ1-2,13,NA,TGTGCCAGCAGCTTAATACCGTACTATGGCTACACCTTC,CASSLIPYYGYTF
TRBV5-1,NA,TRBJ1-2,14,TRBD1,TGCGCCAGCAGCTTGACAGGGGGTTCCTATGGCTACACCTTC,CASSLTGGSYGYTF
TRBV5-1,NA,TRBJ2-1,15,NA,TGCGCCAGCAGCCCCTCAGCTAGCTCATCGAGTGAGCAGTTCTTC,CASSPSASSSSEQFF
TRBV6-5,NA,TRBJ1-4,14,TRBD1,TGTGCCAGCAGTTGGTCCGGGACAGGGGAAAAACTGTTTTTT,CASSWSGTGEKLFF
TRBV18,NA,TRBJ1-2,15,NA,TGTGCCAGCTCACCACCTTTTCGAGGGGACTATGGCTACACCTTC,CASSPPFRGDYGYTF
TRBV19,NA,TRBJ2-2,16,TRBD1,TGTGCCAGTAGCACAACCGGGACAGGGAACACCGGGGAGCTGTTTTTT,CASSTTGTGNTGELFF
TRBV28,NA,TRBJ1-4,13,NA,TGTGCCAGCAGCCTAAATGACAGGACCAAACTGTTTTTT,CASSLNDRTKLFF
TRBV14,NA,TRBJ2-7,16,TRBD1,TGTGCCAGCAGCCAACGACAGGGCTGGGCCTCCTACGAGCAGTACTTC,CASSQRQGWASYEQYF
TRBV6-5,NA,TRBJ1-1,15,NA,TGTGCCAGCAGTCCAGTCCGGGGGAGGAACACTGAAGCTTTCTTT,CASSPVRGRNTEAFF
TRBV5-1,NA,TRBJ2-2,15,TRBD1,TGCGCCAGCAGCTTGTCCCCAGGGGGCACCGGGGAGCTGTTTTTT,CASSLSPGGTGELFF
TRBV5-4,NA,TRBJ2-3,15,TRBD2,TGTGCCAGCAGCTTACTAGCGGGAGATCAGAATACGCAGTATTTT,CASSLLAGDQNTQYF
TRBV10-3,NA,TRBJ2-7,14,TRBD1,TGTGCCATCAGTGCCGGGACAGGGTACTACGAGCAGTACTTC,CAISAGTGYYEQYF
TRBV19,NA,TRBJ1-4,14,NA,TGTGCCAGTAGTATTCAGCAGGGCGGCGAAAAACTGTTTTTT,CASSIQQGGEKLFF
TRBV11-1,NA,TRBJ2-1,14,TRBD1,TGTGCCAGCAGCCCGGGGACAGGTTTCCATGAGCAGTTCTTC,CASSPGTGFHEQFF
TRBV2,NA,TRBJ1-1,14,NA,TGTGCCAGCAGTGACGGAGGGGCCTATGCTGAAGCTTTCTTT,CASSDGGAYAEAFF
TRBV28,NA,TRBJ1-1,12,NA,TGTGCCAGCAGTCGGCAGCCTTTGGGTGCTTTCTTT,CASSRQPLGAFF
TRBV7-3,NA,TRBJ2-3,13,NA,TGTGCCAGCAGCTTCGGCGGCTCAGATACGCAGTATTTT,CASSFGGSDTQYF
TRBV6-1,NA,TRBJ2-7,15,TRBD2,TGTGCCAGCAGTGAAGCTAGCGGGAGCTCCTACGAGCAGTACTTC,CASSEASGSSYEQYF
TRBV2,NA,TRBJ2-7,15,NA,TGTGCCAGCAGTGCGAGGGGGAAGGGGCGAGGGGAGCAGTACTTC,CASSARGKGRGEQYF
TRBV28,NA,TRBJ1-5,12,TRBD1,TGTGCCAGCAGTTTACAGACAGGGGCCCAGCATTTT,CASSLQTGAQHF
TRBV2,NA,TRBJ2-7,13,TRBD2,TGTGCCGGGTCTGCGGGAGGGTCCTACGAGCAGTACTTC,CAGSAGGSYEQYF
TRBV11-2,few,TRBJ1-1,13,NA,TGTGCCAGCAGCTTGGCATTGAACACTGAAGCTTTCTTT,CASSLALNTEAFF
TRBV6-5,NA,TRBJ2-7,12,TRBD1,TGTGCCAGCAGTTTTAGACAGGGGAATCAGTACTTC,CASSFRQGNQYF
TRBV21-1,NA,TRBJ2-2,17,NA,TGTGCCAGCAGCAAAGTATTCGTTCAGGTAGAGGCCGGGGAGCTGTTTTTT,CASSKVFVQVEAGELFF
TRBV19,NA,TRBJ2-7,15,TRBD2,TGTGCCAGTAGCCCCTCCCATAGCGGGACCACCGAGCAGTACTTC,CASSPSHSGTTEQYF
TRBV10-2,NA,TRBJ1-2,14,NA,TGCGCCAGCAGTGAGTCTAACAGGGCCTATGGCTACACCTTC,CASSESNRAYGYTF
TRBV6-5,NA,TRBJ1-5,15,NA,TGTGCCAGCAGCCCGATCGGGAAAGGCAATCAGCCCCAGCATTTT,CASSPIGKGNQPQHF
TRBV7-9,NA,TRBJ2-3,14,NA,TGTGCCAGCAGCCGTTCCCCCGGCACAGATACGCAGTATTTT,CASSRSPGTDTQYF
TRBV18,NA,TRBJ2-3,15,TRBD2,TGTGCCAGCTCACCTTTAGCGGGAGCCGGAGATACGCAGTATTTT,CASSPLAGAGDTQYF
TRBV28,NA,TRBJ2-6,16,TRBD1,TGTGCCAGCAGTTTTGGGACAGGGTTCGGGGCCAACGTCCTGACTTTC,CASSFGTGFGANVLTF
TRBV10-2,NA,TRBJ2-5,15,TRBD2,TGCGCCAGCAGTGAGTCGAGCGGGAGGGGGGAGACCCAGTACTTC,CASSESSGRGETQYF
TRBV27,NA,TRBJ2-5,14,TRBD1,TGTGCCAGCAGTTTCGTAGGGGGCAGCAAGACCCAGTACTTC,CASSFVGGSKTQYF
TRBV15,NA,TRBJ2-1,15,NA,TGTGCCACCAGCAGAGCACAGGCTTACTACAATGAGCAGTTCTTC,CATSRAQAYYNEQFF
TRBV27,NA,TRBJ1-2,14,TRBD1,TGTGCCAGCAGTTGGGGGCACAGGGGAGGAGGCTACACCTTC,CASSWGHRGGGYTF
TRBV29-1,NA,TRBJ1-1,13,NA,TGCAGCGTTGAGGAGGAGATGTACACTGAAGCTTTCTTT,CSVEEEMYTEAFF
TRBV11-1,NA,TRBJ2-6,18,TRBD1,TGTGCCAGCAGACACCCGGTAGACAGGGGCTCTGGGGCCAACGTCCTGACTTTC,CASRHPVDRGSGANVLTF
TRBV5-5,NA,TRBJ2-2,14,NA,TGTGCCAGCAGCTTTATTGGGGGCACCGGGGAGCTGTTTTTT,CASSFIGGTGELFF
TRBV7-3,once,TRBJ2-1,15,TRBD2,TGTGCCAGCACCCTAACTAGCGGGAGGAACCATGAGCAGTTCTTC,CASTLTSGRNHEQFF
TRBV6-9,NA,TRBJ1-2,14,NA,TGTGCCAGCAGTTCCCTCGACGGGCCGAATGGCTACACCTTC,CASSSLDGPNGYTF